This TCR beta chain was observed in a study of a mutant IDH1 vaccine in newly diagnosed glioma. Looking at the study overall: Treated patients, averaging about 40 years, were roughly 60% male and about 38% female. Receipt of radiotherapy, temozolomide, or both preceded the study, and most received both.

As to time point: baseline, week 1 (first vaccination visit). Treatment in this sample: pre-vaccination baseline after standard-of-care therapy. Regarding this clone: Its specificity is not known.

Study observations and caveats: Changes in top peripheral clonotypes did not appear linked to pseudoprogression.

Sequencing used immunoSEQ multiplex PCR; TCRdb keeps in-frame clones, though not all of them. The sample includes some 59,000 clones, 80% to 90% of them seen just once. Looked up from germline, CDR1 is MGHDK and CDR2 is SYGVNS. V was shortened by 8 bases and J by 0 bases, with 8 bases between the two germline ends. This CDR3 is built from 12 residues. This clonotype originated in a young man with glioma. The material sequenced was PBMCs, taken from a glioma patient treated with radiotherapy, temozolomide or both. The chain has TRBV25-1 and TRBJ2-7; no reliable D call. The DNA of the CDR3 is TGTGCCAGCGACAAGAACTCCTACGAGCAGTACTTC. It yields the protein CASDKNSYEQYF.